This TCR beta chain was identified in a study of OX40 agonist ivuxolimab in advanced cancers. Study-wide background: Cancers in dose escalation were hepatocellular, melanoma, renal cell and head and neck. Partial responses were achieved by three patients, one with hepatocellular carcinoma and two with cutaneous melanoma.

Findings of the study overall: In the expanded peripheral T cells, antigen specificity was never determined.

With respect to this clone: Its antigen is not known.

CDR1 MNHEY and CDR2 SMNVEV come from the germline V gene (reference sequence). The V gene end was trimmed by 0 bases and the J gene end by 2 bases; junction bases not matched to a gene: 11. The CDR3 spans 19 residues. Clones were read by immunoSEQ multiplex PCR, and TCRdb kept only the in-frame ones, dropping some. Here the sample spans around 73,000 clones, approximately 90% being singletons. This TCR was sampled from an adult with an advanced solid tumor such as melanoma, head and neck, liver or kidney cancer. The J gene is TRBJ1-4, the V gene TRBV27; 8 nucleotides agree with TRBD1. The sample in question was CD4+ or CD8+ T cells sorted from blood, obtained in a trial of the OX40 agonist ivuxolimab. Here the CDR3 reads CASSLSLDRAQGTNEKLFF. CDR3 coding DNA: TGTGCCAGCAGTTTATCCCTGGACAGGGCCCAGGGGACTAATGAAAAACTGTTTTTT.